The 26 T cell receptor beta chains reported below all come from one sample, sequenced in a study of T cell responses to AZD1222 COVID-19 vaccine. Measured with immunoSEQ multiplex PCR; TCRdb has only the in-frame clones, and not every one. The sample has some 54,000 clones; more than 70% are singletons. The sequencing here drew on peripheral blood, taken on day 0 of AZD1222 vaccination. The receptor set was obtained from an adult in good health.

The rearrangement links TRBV27 to TRBJ2-7; D unresolved. The CDR3 extends over 14 amino acids. Between the trimmed V and J ends, which lost 2 bases and 6 bases, there was a span of 14 bases. In germline, CDR1 is MNHEY, CDR2 SMNVEV (reference sequence). The CDR3 DNA reads TGTGCCAGCAGTTTAAAATCGGGCGTGAGCGAGCAGTACTTC. This gives the protein CASSLKSGVSEQYF.

The genes are TRBV5-1 and TRBJ1-1; 7 bases are shared with TRBD1. This CDR3 contains 15 residues. Germline CDR1 and CDR2: SGHRS and YFSETQ. V lost 3 bases and J lost 1; bases outside the gene matches: 6. The CDR3 DNA follows: TGCGCCAGCAGCTCCATGACAGGGAAGAACACTGAAGCTTTCTTT. Translation gives CASSSMTGKNTEAFF.

The V call is TRBV5-1, the J call TRBJ2-7, with 10 bases aligning to TRBD2. CDR3 length equals 15 residues. Germline-derived CDR1 and CDR2 are SGHRS and YFSETQ. Trimming cost V 1 base and J 5 bases; bases outside gene matches: 6. In DNA, the CDR3 is TGCGCCAGCAGCTTGCTAGCGGGAGATCTCGACGAGCAGTACTTC. Translated, it gives CASSLLAGDLDEQYF.

The chain is built from TRBV5-1 and TRBJ2-5, with 8 nucleotides matching TRBD2. Trimming took 0 bases from V and 3 from J; bases not matched to a gene: 4. Germline lookup yields CDR1 SGHRS and CDR2 YFSETQ. The CDR3 runs to 15 residues. CDR3 region: CASSLVSSGKETQYF. CDR3 coding DNA: TGCGCCAGCAGCTTGGTTAGTAGCGGGAAAGAGACCCAGTACTTC.

V and J are TRBV9 and TRBJ1-3; D not certain. CDR1 and CDR2 (germline): SGDLS, YYNGEE. The V end lost 2 bases, the J end lost 0 bases, and 6 bases lay between the germline ends. The CDR3 has 14 amino acids. CDR3 bases: TGTGCCAGCAGCGTTGGGTTCTCTGGAAACACCATATATTTT. This translates into CASSVGFSGNTIYF.

The rearrangement joins TRBV5-1 to TRBJ1-1; possible D gene TRBD1, 5 bases. CDR3 size: 16 residues. V was clipped by 4 bases and J by 0 bases, with 16 bases between them. Germline V gives CDR1 SGHRS, CDR2 YFSETQ. The CDR3 here is CASSHEIGTVNTEAFF. CDR3 DNA sequence: TGCGCCAGCAGCCATGAGATTGGGACGGTGAACACTGAAGCTTTCTTT.

The DNA for the CDR3 is TGTGCCAGCAGCTTTGACAGGGTGAGCACTGAAGCTTTCTTT. As protein: CASSFDRVSTEAFF. The chain uses TRBV7-2 and TRBJ1-1, with 7 positions matching TRBD1. CDR3 length: 14 amino acids. After removal of 3 bases from V and 4 bases from J, the junction contained 5 bases not matched to a gene. Germline-derived CDR1 and CDR2 are SGHTA and FQGNSA.

The CDR3 sequence is CASSPGTATSNEKLFF. CDR3 in DNA: TGTGCCAGCAGCCCCGGGACAGCCACCTCTAATGAAAAACTGTTTTTT. This chain links TRBV5-8 with TRBJ1-4; 7 nucleotides match TRBD1. This CDR3 has 16 amino acids. The junction had 9 bases not matched to a gene; V was cut back by 4 bases and J by 3 bases. Germline V CDR1 and CDR2: SGHTS, YDEGEE.

Only one count was recorded for this clone. The J gene is TRBJ2-4, the V gene TRBV14; maybe TRBD2 (6 bases). The CDR3 length is 14 residues. Germline assignment: CDR1 SGHDN and CDR2 FVKESK. Between the trimmed V and J ends, which lost 3 bases and 5 bases, there was a span of 11 bases. CDR3 in amino acids: CASSQAGSQNIQYF. The DNA for the CDR3 is TGTGCCAGCAGCCAGGCGGGGAGCCAAAACATTCAGTACTTC.

This chain connects TRBV28 to TRBJ1-5, with D uncertain. The CDR3 has 13 amino acids. Trimming pared 4 bases from V and 3 bases from J, leaving 7 bases between. CDR1 MDHEN and CDR2 SYDVKM come from the germline V gene. Here the CDR3 DNA reads TGTGCCAGCAGTTGGTTTTTCAATCAGCCCCAGCATTTT. Translating it yields CASSWFFNQPQHF.

The chain uses TRBV28 and TRBJ2-1, with TRBD2 matching 9 bases. Germline V gene data show CDR1 as MDHEN and CDR2 as SYDVKM. V lost 5 bases and J lost 4; bases outside the gene matches: 12. The CDR3 has 17 residues. The CDR3 is CASSPLKRLADYNEQFF. CDR3 in DNA: TGTGCCAGCAGTCCGCTAAAGAGACTAGCGGATTACAATGAGCAGTTCTTC.

The rearrangement uses TRBV7-9 and TRBJ2-5; D could derive from TRBD1 or TRBD2 (6 bases each). Trimming removed 0 bases from V and 5 bases from J, with 19 bases in between. The germline V gene encodes CDR1 SEHNR and CDR2 FQNEAQ (reference sequence). The length of the CDR3 is 17 residues. The CDR3 region is CASSLAGTAGGSETQYF. The CDR3 region has the DNA TGTGCCAGCAGCTTAGCGGGGACCGCCGGGGGCAGCGAGACCCAGTACTTC.

The gene calls are TRBV7-9 and TRBJ2-7; D is possibly TRBD1 (6 bases). V was cut by 1 base and J by 5 bases, with 18 bases left in between. From germline, CDR1 is SEHNR and CDR2 FQNEAQ (reference sequence). The CDR3 contains 16 residues. The CDR3 loop is CASSLGGSIGGHEQYF. CDR3 DNA sequence: TGTGCCAGCAGCTTAGGTGGGTCGATTGGGGGCCACGAGCAGTACTTC.

The chain joins TRBV27 to TRBJ2-1, with D unclear. V was clipped by 10 bases and J by 9 bases, with 16 bases between them. This CDR3 is 12 amino acids long. CDR1 is MNHEY and CDR2 is SMNVEV in the germline V gene (reference sequence). The CDR3 is CATKGLGREQFF. CDR3 nucleotide sequence: TGTGCCACCAAAGGCCTGGGTCGTGAGCAGTTCTTC.

The sample holds one count of this clone. The J gene is TRBJ1-2, the V gene TRBV19; D unresolved. The CDR3 runs 14 residues. CDR1 is LNHDA and CDR2 is SQIVND in the germline V gene (reference sequence). V lost 5 bases, J lost 7 bases, and 17 bases lay in between. The CDR3 DNA follows: TGTGCCAGTAGTTTCTGGGGAGGCTTCGCTGGCTACACCTTC. Translation: CASSFWGGFAGYTF.

In nucleotides, the CDR3 is TGTGCCAGCAGTTCTAATTCAGGGGGTCCCTACGAGCAGTACTTC. It is translated as CASSSNSGGPYEQYF. The chain uses TRBV6-5 and TRBJ2-7, with 7 positions matching TRBD1. Germline trimming cut 4 bases from V and 2 bases from J; bases unmatched to any gene: 8. This CDR3 contains 15 residues. The germline CDR1 and CDR2 sequences are MNHEY and SVGAGI.

J is TRBJ2-5 and V is TRBV6-5, with D possibly being TRBD2 (6 bases). This CDR3 is built from 11 residues. Germline V lookup: CDR1 MNHEY, CDR2 SVGAGI. V shed 8 bases and J shed 9 bases, with 13 bases lying between them. CDR3 region: CASSNAGSQYF. The CDR3 region has the DNA TGTGCCAGCTCCAACGCGGGGTCCCAGTACTTC.

In DNA form, the CDR3 reads TGTGCCAGCTCAACCCGGACAGGGGATGTAGGGACCCAGTACTTC. As protein: CASSTRTGDVGTQYF. The chain has TRBV18 and TRBJ2-5; the match to TRBD1 covers 9 bases. Germline V gives CDR1 KGHSH, CDR2 LQKENI. The CDR3 is 15 amino acids. After removal of 5 bases from V and 7 bases from J, the junction contained 11 bases not matched to a gene.

This clone occurred a few times. The chain combines TRBV28 with TRBJ2-1, with 10 bases that match TRBD2. V lost 6 bases and J lost 9; bases outside the gene matches: 11. Germline V lookup: CDR1 MDHEN, CDR2 SYDVKM. CDR3 length: 15 residues. CDR3 sequence reads: CASSLGLAAKGEQFF. The CDR3 DNA reads TGTGCCAGCAGCCTCGGACTAGCGGCGAAAGGTGAGCAGTTCTTC.

The V call is TRBV14, the J call TRBJ2-1; TRBD2 agrees at 11 bases. The CDR3 has 19 residues. V gave up 0 bases and J gave up 4 bases; unmatched junction bases: 11. The germline gives CDR1 SGHDN, CDR2 FVKESK. The CDR3 reads CASSQERGLAGGPYNEQFF. DNA for the CDR3: TGTGCCAGCAGCCAAGAGAGGGGGCTAGCGGGAGGCCCATACAATGAGCAGTTCTTC.

The chain links TRBV28 to TRBJ2-3, with 13 bases fitting TRBD2. This CDR3 is built from 16 residues. CDR1 MDHEN and CDR2 SYDVKM come from the germline V gene. J gave up 5 bases and V 5 bases, and 7 bases lay outside the gene matches. For the CDR3, the DNA is TGTGCCAGCAGTCTCCCACTAGCGGGAGGGCTAGATACGCAGTATTTT. Translated, it gives CASSLPLAGGLDTQYF.

This clone was detected once. The CDR3 DNA sequence: TGTGCCAGCCGGCTAGGCTCCTATAATTCACCCCTCCACTTT. As protein: CASRLGSYNSPLHF. The chain links TRBV28 to TRBJ1-6, with no clear D. CDR1 and CDR2 from the germline V gene are MDHEN and SYDVKM. This CDR3 is 14 amino acids long. The V and J ends lost 8 bases and 0 bases respectively, with 8 bases between them.

J is TRBJ2-3 and V is TRBV7-9; 7 bases are shared with TRBD2. This CDR3 contains 15 residues. Per germline, CDR1 SEHNR and CDR2 FQNEAQ (reference sequence). Unmatched junction bases numbered 9, after V lost 4 bases and J lost 5 bases. The CDR3 DNA reads TGTGCCAGCAGCTCCGGCGGGAGCCGGGGAGATACGCAGTATTTT. Translated: CASSSGGSRGDTQYF.

The V call is TRBV3-1 (or the pseudogene TRBV3-2), the J call TRBJ2-5; 9 bases agree with TRBD2. CDR3 length: 20 residues. J lost 2 bases, V lost 0 bases, and 16 bases had no gene match. In germline, CDR1 is LGHDT, CDR2 YNNKEL (reference sequence). CDR3 nucleotides: TGTGCCAGCAGCCAAGAATGGGGCGTGAGGCTAGCGGGACGTCAAGAGACCCAGTACTTC. Translation gives CASSQEWGVRLAGRQETQYF.

V and J are TRBV7-9 and TRBJ1-1, with D uncertain. The CDR3 has 16 residues. CDR1 is SEHNR, CDR2 FQNEAQ, per germline (reference sequence). Trimming removed 5 bases from V and 5 bases from J, with 21 bases in between. Here the CDR3 reads CASSPGQNKRGTEAFF. CDR3 coding DNA: TGTGCCAGCAGCCCCGGGCAGAACAAACGGGGTACTGAAGCTTTCTTT. Combining the CDR3 with reference TRBV7-9 and TRBJ1-1 gives the whole variable domain DTGVSQNPRHKITKRGQNVTFRCDPISEHNRLYWYRQTLGQGPEFLTYFQNEAQLEKSRLLSDRFSAERPKGSFSTLEIQRTEQGDSAMYLCASSPGQNKRGTEAFFGQGTRLTVV.

The chain employs TRBV20-1 and TRBJ2-5; D is unclear. This CDR3 comprises 16 residues. CDR1 is DFQATT and CDR2 is SNEGSKA in the germline V gene (reference sequence). Between the trimmed V and J ends, which lost 3 bases and 5 bases, there was a span of 22 bases. CDR3 sequence (DNA): TGCAGTGCTAGTGACTCCTTGACACGGAAGATGGAGACCCAGTACTTC. Its translation is CSASDSLTRKMETQYF.